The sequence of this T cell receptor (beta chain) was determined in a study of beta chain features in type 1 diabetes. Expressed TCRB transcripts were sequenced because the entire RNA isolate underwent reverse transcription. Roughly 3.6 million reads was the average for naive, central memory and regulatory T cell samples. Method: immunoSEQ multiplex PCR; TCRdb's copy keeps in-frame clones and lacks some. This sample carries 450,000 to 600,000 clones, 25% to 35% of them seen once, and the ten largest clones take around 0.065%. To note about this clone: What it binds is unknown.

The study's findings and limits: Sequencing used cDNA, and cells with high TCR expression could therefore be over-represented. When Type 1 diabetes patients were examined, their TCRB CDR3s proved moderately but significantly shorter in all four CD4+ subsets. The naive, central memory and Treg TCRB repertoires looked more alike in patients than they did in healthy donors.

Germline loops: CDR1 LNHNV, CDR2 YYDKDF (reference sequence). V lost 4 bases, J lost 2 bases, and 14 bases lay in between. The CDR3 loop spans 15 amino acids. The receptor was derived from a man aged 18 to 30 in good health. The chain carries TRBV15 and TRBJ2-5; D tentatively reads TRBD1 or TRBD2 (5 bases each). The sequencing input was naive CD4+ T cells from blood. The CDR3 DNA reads TGTGCCACCAGCAAGCCCGGGACGGTACAAGAGACCCAGTACTTC. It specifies CATSKPGTVQETQYF.